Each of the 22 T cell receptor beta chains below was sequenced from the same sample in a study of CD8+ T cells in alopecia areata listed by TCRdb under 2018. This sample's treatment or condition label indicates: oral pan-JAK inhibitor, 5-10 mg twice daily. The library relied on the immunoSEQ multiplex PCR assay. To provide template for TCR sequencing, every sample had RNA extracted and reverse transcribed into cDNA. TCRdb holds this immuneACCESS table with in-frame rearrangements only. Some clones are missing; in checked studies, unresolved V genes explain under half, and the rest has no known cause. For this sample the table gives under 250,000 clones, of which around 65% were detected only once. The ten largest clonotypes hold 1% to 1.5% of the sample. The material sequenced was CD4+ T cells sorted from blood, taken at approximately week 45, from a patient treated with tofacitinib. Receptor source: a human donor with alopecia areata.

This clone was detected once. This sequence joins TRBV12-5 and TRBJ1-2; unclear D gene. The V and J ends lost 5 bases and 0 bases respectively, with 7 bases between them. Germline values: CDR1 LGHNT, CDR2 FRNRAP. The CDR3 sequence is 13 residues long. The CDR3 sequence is CASGEGSNYGYTF. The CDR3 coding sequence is TGTGCTAGTGGTGAAGGCTCTAACTATGGCTACACCTTC.

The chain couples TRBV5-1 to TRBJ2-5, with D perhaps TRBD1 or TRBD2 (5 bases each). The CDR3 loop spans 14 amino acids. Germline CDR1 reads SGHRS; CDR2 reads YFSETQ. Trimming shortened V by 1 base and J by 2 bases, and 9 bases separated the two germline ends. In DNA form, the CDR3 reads TGCGCCAGCAGCTTGATCTGGGGGCAAGAGACCCAGTACTTC. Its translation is CASSLIWGQETQYF.

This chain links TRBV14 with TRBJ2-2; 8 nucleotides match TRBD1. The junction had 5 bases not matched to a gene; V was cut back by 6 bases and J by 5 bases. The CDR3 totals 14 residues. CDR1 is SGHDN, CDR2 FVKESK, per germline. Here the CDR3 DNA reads TGTGCCAGCAGGGGACAGGCCCTTACCGGGGAGCTGTTTTTT. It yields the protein CASRGQALTGELFF.

CDR3 region: CASSGTPGTSGYTF. In DNA, the CDR3 is TGCGCCAGCAGCGGCACACCCGGTACATCTGGCTACACCTTC. The chain links TRBV5-1 to TRBJ1-2; unclear D gene. The CDR3 is made up of 14 amino acids. Germline assignment: CDR1 SGHRS and CDR2 YFSETQ. The V end lost 4 bases, the J end lost 7 bases, and 17 bases lay between the germline ends.

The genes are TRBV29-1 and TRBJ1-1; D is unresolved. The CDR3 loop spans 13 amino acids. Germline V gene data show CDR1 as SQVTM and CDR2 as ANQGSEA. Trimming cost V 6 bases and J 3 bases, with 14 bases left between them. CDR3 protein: CSVCKILDTEAFF. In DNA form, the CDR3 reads TGCAGCGTCTGTAAAATTTTGGACACTGAAGCTTTCTTT.

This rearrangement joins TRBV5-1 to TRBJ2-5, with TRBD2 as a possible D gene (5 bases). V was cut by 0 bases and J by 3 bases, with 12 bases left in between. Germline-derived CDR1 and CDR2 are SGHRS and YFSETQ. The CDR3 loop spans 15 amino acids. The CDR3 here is CASSLAPEEEETQYF. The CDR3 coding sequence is TGCGCCAGCAGCTTGGCCCCGGAGGAGGAAGAGACCCAGTACTTC.

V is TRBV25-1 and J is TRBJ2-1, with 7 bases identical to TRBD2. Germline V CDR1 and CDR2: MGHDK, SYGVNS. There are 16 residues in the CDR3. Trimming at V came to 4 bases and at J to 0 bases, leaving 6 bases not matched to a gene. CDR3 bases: TGTGCCAGCAGTGTGGGCGGGAGAAGCTCCTACAATGAGCAGTTCTTC. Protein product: CASSVGGRSSYNEQFF.

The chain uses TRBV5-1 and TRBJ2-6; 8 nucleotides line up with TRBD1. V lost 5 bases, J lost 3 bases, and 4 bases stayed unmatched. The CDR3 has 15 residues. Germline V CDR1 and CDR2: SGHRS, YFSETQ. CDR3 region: CASRKTGVGANVLTF. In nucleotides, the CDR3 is TGCGCCAGCAGAAAGACAGGGGTTGGGGCCAACGTCCTGACTTTC.

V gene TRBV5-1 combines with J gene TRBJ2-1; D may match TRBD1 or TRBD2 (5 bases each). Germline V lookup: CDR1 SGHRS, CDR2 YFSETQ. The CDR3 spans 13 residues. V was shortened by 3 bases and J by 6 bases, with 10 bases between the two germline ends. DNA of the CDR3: TGCGCCAGCAGCTCCGGGACGGGCAATGAGCAGTTCTTC. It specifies CASSSGTGNEQFF.

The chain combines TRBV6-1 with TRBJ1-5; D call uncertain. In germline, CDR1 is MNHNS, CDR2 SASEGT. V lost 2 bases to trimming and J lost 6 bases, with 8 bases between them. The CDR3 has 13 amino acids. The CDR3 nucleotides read TGTGCCAGCAGTGAAAGAGGGTTTCAGCCCCAGCATTTT. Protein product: CASSERGFQPQHF.

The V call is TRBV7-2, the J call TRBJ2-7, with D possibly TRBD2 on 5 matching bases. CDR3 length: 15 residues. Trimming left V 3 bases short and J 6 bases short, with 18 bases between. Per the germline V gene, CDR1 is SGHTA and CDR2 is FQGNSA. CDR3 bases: TGTGCCAGCAGCTTGACAAGGGCGGGCGGAGCCGAGCAGTACTTC. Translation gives CASSLTRAGGAEQYF.

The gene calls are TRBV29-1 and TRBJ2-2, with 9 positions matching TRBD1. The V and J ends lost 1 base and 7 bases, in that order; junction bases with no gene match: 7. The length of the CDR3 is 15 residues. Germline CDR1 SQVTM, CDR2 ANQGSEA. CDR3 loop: CSVEGRDRGFGELFF. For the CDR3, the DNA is TGCAGCGTTGAAGGGCGCGACAGGGGGTTCGGGGAGCTGTTTTTT.

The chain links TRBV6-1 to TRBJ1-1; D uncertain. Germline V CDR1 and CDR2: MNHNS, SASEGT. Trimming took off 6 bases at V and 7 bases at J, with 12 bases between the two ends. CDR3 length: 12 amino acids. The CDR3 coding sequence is TGTGCCAGCAGGCAGGTCGGTGGTGAAGCTTTCTTT. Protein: CASRQVGGEAFF.

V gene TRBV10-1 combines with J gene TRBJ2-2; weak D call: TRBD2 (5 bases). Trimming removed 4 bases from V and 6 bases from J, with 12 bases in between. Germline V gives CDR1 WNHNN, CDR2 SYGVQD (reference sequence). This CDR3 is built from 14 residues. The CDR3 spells CASSGGKYSGELFF. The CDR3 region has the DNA TGCGCCAGCAGTGGAGGGAAATATTCCGGGGAGCTGTTTTTT.

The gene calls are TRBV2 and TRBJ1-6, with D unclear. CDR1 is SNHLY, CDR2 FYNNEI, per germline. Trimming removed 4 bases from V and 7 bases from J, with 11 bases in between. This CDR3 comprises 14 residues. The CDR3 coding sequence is TGTGCCAGCAGTGTGGGAGGCGGAAATTCACCCCTCCACTTT. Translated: CASSVGGGNSPLHF. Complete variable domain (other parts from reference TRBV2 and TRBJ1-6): EPEVTQTPSHQVTQMGQEVILRCVPISNHLYFYWYRQILGQKVEFLVSFYNNEISEKSEIFDDQFSVERPDGSNFTLKIRSTKLEDSAMYFCASSVGGGNSPLHFGNGTRLTVT.

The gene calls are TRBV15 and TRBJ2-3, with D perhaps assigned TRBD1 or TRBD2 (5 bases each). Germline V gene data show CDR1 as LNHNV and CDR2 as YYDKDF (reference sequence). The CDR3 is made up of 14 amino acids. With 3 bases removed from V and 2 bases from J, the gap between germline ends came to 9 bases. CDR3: CATSRGVDTDTQYF. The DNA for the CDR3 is TGTGCCACCAGCAGGGGGGTGGACACAGATACGCAGTATTTT.

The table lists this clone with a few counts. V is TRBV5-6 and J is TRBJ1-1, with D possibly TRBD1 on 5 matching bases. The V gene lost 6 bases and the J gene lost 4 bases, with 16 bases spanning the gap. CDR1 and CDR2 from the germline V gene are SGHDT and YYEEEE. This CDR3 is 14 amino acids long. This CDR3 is CASIRGALRTEAFF. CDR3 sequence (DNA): TGTGCCAGCATTAGAGGGGCATTACGCACTGAAGCTTTCTTT.

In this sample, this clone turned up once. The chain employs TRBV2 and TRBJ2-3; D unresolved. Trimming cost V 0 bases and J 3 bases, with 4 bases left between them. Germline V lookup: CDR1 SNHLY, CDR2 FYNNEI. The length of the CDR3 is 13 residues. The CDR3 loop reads CASSEALTDTQYF. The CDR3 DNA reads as TGTGCCAGCAGTGAAGCGCTTACAGATACGCAGTATTTT.

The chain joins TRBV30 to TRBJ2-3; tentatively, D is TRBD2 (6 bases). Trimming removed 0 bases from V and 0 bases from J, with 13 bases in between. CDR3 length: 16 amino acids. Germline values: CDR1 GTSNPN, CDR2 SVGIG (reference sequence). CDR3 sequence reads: CAWSVPWAGSTDTQYF. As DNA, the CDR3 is TGTGCCTGGAGTGTACCGTGGGCGGGGAGCACAGATACGCAGTATTTT.

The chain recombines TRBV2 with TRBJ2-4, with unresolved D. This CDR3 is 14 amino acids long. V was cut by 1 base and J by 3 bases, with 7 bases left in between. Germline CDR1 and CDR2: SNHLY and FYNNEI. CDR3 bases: TGTGCCAGCAGTGAAGTTTTAGGCAAAAACATTCAGTACTTC. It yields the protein CASSEVLGKNIQYF. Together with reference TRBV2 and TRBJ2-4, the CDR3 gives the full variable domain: EPEVTQTPSHQVTQMGQEVILRCVPISNHLYFYWYRQILGQKVEFLVSFYNNEISEKSEIFDDQFSVERPDGSNFTLKIRSTKLEDSAMYFCASSEVLGKNIQYFGAGTRLSVL.

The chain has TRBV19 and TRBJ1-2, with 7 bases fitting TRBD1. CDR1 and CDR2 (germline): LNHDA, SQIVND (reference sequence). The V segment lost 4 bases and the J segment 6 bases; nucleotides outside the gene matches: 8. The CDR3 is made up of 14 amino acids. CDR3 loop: CASSSQTGVHGYTF. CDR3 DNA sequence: TGTGCCAGTAGTAGCCAAACAGGGGTCCATGGCTACACCTTC. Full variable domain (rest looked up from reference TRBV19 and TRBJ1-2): DGGITQSPKYLFRKEGQNVTLSCEQNLNHDAMYWYRQDPGQGLRLIYYSQIVNDFQKGDIAEGYSVSREKKESFPLTVTSAQKNPTAFYLCASSSQTGVHGYTFGSGTRLTVV.

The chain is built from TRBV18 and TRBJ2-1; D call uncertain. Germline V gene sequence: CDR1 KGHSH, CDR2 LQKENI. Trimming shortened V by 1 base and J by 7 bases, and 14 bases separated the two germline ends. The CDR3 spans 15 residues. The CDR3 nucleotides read TGTGCCAGCTCACCACTGGGTAGTGGGAAGAATGAGCAGTTCTTC. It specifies CASSPLGSGKNEQFF.